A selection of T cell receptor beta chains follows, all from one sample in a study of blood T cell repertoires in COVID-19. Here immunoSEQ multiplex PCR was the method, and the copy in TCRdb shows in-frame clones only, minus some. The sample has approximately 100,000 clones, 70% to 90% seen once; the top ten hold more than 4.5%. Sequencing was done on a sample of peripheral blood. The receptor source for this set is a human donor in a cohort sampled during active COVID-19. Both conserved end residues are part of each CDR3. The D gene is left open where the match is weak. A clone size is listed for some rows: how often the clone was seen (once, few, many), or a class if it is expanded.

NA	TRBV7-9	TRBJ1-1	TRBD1	TGTGCCAGCAGCTTGGGACAGGTGAACACTGAAGCTTTCTTT	CASSLGQVNTEAFF
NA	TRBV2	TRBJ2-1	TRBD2	TGTGCCAGCGGCGGGACTAGCGGCTACAATGAGCAGTTCTTC	CASGGTSGYNEQFF
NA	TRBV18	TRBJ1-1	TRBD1	TGTGCCAGCTCACCACCGACAGGGACAAACACTGAAGCTTTCTTT	CASSPPTGTNTEAFF
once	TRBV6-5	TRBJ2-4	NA	TGTGCCAGCAGCAGGGCGAACATTCAGTACTTC	CASSRANIQYF
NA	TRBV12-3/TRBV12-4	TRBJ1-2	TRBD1	TGTGCCAGCAGTTTTTGGACAGGGGGCTACACCTTC	CASSFWTGGYTF
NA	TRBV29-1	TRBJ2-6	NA	TGCAGCGCCCAATCTGGGGCCAACGTCCTGACTTTC	CSAQSGANVLTF
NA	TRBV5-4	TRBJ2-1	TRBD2	TGTGCCAGCAGCTTGAAGCGACTAGCGGGGGAGCAGTTCTTC	CASSLKRLAGEQFF
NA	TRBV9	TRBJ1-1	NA	TGTGCCAGCCGCGGAAGGGGTGACACTGAAGCTTTCTTT	CASRGRGDTEAFF
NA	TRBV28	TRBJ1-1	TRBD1	TGTGCCAGCAGAACAGGGGCGGGGAACACTGAAGCTTTCTTT	CASRTGAGNTEAFF
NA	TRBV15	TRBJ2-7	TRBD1	TGTGCCACCAGCATGGGACAGACATACGAGCAGTACTTC	CATSMGQTYEQYF
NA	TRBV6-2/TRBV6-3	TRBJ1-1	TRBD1	TGTGCCAGCAGTTACTCGGGACAGGGGTTTACAGCTTTCTTT	CASSYSGQGFTAFF
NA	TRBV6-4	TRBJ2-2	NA	TGTGCCAGCAGTGACGCGGCGAACACCGGGGAGCTGTTTTTT	CASSDAANTGELFF
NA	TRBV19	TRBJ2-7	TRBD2	TGTGCCAGTATGGGGACTAGCAGTTCCTACGAGCAGTACTTC	CASMGTSSSYEQYF
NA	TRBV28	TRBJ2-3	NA	TGTGCCAGCAATACGCGCCTACAGGGTGATAGTTTT	CASNTRLQGDSF
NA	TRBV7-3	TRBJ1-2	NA	TGTGCCAGCAGCTCCACCCAGGGGTTTCTCTCCGGCTACACCTTC	CASSSTQGFLSGYTF
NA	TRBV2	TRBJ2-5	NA	TGTGCCAGCAGCCGTGAGACCCAGTACTTC	CASSRETQYF
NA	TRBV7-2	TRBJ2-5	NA	TGTGCCAGCAGCTTAGACGGGGTAGTCTGGGAGACCCAGTACTTC	CASSLDGVVWETQYF
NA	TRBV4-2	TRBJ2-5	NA	TGTGCCAGCAGCCGACAGACTAGGGGAGAGACCCAGTACTTC	CASSRQTRGETQYF
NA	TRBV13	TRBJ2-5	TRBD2	TGTGCCAGCAGCTCACTCCTCACTAGCGGGGGGGCCGCGGAGACCCAGTACTTC	CASSSLLTSGGAAETQYF
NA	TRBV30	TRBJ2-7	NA	TGTGCCTGGAGTGTAACGGTTTACGAGCAGTACTTC	CAWSVTVYEQYF
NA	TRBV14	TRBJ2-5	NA	TGTGCCAGCAGCCAAGTGTATTCCAGGGAGACCCAGTACTTC	CASSQVYSRETQYF
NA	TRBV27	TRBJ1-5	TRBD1	TGTGCCACTATGACAAACTCGGGACAGGGAAATCAGCCCCAGCATTTT	CATMTNSGQGNQPQHF
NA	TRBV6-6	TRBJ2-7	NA	TGTGCCAGCAGACAGGGAGATGGCGAGCAGTACTTC	CASRQGDGEQYF
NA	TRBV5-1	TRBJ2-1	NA	TGCGCCAGCAGCTTGGTTTATATGGGAGGTTACAATGAGCAGTTCTTC	CASSLVYMGGYNEQFF
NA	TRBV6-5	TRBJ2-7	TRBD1	TGTGCCAGCAGGCGGCCGACAGGGTGGGATCTCGAGCAGTACTTC	CASRRPTGWDLEQYF
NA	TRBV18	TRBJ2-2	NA	TGTGCCAGCACGACCGAGGTCGGGGAGCTGTTTTTT	CASTTEVGELFF